The clone carrying this T cell receptor beta chain is a singleton in its sample. The germline V gene encodes CDR1 LGHNA and CDR2 YNFKEQ. With 0 bases removed from V and 8 bases from J, the gap between germline ends came to 14 bases. The CDR3 runs to 16 residues. Method: immunoSEQ multiplex PCR; TCRdb's copy keeps in-frame clones and lacks some. This sample yields around 56,000 clones, of which around 90% are seen a single time; approximately 15% belongs to the top ten. These data originate in a study of blood T cell repertoires in COVID-19. The clonotype comes from an elderly man with acute or convalescent COVID-19. The chain is built from TRBV4-2 and TRBJ1-6; D ambiguous. Sequencing used peripheral blood. The CDR3 spells CASSQDPAGGDSPLHF. The CDR3 DNA follows: TGTGCCAGCAGCCAAGATCCGGCAGGCGGGGATTCACCCCTCCACTTT.